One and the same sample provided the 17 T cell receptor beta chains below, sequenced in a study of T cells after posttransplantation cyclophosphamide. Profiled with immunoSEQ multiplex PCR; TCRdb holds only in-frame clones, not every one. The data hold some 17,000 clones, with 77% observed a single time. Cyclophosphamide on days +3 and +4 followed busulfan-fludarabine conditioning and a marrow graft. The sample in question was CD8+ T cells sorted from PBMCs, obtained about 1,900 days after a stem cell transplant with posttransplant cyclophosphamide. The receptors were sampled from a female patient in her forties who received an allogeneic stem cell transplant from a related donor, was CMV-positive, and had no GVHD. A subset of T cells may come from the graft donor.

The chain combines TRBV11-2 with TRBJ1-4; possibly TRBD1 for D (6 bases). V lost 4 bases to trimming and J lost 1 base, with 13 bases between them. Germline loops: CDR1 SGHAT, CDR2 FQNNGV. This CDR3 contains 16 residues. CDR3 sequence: CASSWGPQETNEKLFF. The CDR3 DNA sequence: TGTGCCAGCAGCTGGGGGCCGCAGGAAACTAATGAAAAACTGTTTTTT.

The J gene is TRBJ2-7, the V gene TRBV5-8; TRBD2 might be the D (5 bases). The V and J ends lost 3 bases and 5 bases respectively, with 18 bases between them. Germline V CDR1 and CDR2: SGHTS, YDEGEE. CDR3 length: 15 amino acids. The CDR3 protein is CASSSGILNKHEQYF. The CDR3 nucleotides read TGTGCCAGCAGCTCCGGGATCCTGAATAAACACGAGCAGTACTTC.

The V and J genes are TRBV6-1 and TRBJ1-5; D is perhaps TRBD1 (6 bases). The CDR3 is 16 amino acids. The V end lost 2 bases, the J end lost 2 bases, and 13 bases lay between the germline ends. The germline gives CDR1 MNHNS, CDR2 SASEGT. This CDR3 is CASSESIGGGNQPQHF. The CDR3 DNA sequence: TGTGCCAGCAGTGAATCTATAGGGGGTGGCAATCAGCCCCAGCATTTT.

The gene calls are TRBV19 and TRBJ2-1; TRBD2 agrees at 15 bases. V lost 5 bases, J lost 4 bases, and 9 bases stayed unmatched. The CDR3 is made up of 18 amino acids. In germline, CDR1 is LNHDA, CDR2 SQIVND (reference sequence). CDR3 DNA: TGTGCCAGTAGTGCGGGGACTAGCGGGGGGCCCGGTTACAATGAGCAGTTCTTC. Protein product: CASSAGTSGGPGYNEQFF.

The CDR3 region has the DNA TGTGCCAGCAGCTTAAATGGCGCGAGGGAGCAGTTCTTC. Its protein product is CASSLNGAREQFF. The chain recombines TRBV7-3 with TRBJ2-1; D is unresolved. V was shortened by 1 base and J by 10 bases, with 11 bases between the two germline ends. Germline V gene lookup returns CDR1 SGHTA and CDR2 FQGTGA. CDR3 length: 13 amino acids.

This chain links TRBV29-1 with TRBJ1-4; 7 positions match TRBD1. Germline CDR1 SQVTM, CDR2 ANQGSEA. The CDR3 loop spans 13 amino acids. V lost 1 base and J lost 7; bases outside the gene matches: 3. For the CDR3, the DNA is TGCAGCGTTGAAGGACAGGGACGTGAAAAACTGTTTTTT. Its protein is CSVEGQGREKLFF.

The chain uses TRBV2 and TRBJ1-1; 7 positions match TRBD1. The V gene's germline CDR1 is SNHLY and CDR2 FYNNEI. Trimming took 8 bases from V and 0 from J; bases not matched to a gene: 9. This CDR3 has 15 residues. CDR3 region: CASLGGSTLNTEAFF. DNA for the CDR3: TGTGCCAGCCTAGGGGGCTCCACTTTGAACACTGAAGCTTTCTTT.

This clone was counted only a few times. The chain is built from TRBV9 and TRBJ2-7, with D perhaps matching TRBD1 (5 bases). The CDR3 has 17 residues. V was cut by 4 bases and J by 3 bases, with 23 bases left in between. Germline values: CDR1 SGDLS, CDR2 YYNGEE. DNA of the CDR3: TGTGCCAGCAGCCAAGACCTGCCTCAGGGCCCCCACTACGAGCAGTACTTC. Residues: CASSQDLPQGPHYEQYF.

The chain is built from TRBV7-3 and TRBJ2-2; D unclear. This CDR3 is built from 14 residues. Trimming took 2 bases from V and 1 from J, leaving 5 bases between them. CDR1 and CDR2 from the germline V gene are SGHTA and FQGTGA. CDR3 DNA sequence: TGTGCCAGCAGCTTAGCCGGGAACACCGGGGAGCTGTTTTTT. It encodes CASSLAGNTGELFF.

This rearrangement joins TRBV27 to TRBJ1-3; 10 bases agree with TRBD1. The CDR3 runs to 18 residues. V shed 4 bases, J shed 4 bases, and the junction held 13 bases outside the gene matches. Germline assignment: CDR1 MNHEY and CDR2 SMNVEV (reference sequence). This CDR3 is CASSSRAGGTGVGNTIYF. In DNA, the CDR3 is TGTGCCAGCAGTTCCCGCGCGGGGGGGACAGGGGTGGGAAACACCATATATTTT.

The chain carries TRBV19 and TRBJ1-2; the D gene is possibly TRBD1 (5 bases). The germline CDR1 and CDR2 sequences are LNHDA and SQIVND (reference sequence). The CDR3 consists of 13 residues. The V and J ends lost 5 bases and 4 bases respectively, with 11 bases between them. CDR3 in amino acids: CASSPADSYGYTF. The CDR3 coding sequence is TGTGCCAGTAGTCCCGCCGACAGCTATGGCTACACCTTC.

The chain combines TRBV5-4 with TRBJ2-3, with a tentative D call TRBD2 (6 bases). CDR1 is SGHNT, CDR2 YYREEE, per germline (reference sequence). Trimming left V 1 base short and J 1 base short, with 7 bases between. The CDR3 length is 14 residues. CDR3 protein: CASSLWGGTDTQYF. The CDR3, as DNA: TGTGCCAGCAGCTTGTGGGGGGGCACAGATACGCAGTATTTT.

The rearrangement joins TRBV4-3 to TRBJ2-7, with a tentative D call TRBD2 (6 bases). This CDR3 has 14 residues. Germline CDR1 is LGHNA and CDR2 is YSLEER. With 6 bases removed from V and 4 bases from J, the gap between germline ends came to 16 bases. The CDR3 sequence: CASSPARGDYEQYF. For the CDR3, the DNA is TGCGCCAGCAGTCCTGCTCGCGGGGATTACGAGCAGTACTTC.

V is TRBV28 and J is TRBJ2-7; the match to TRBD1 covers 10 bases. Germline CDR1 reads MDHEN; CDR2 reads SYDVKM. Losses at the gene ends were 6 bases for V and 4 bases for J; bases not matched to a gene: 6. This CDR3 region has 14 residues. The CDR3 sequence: CASRRTGGLYEQYF. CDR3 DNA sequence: TGTGCCAGCAGACGGACAGGGGGATTGTACGAGCAGTACTTC.

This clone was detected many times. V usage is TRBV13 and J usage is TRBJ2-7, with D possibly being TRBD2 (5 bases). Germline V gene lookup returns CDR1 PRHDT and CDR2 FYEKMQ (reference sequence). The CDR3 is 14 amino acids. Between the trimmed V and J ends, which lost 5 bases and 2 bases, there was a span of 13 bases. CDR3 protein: CASSPQSGAYEQYF. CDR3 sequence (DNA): TGTGCCAGCAGCCCCCAGAGCGGCGCCTACGAGCAGTACTTC.

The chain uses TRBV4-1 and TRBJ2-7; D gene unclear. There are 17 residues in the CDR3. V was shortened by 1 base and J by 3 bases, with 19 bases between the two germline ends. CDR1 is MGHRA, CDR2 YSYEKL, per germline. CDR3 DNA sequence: TGCGCCAGCAGCCAAGGGTATGACGCGGCGGCCCTCTACGAGCAGTACTTC. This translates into CASSQGYDAAALYEQYF.

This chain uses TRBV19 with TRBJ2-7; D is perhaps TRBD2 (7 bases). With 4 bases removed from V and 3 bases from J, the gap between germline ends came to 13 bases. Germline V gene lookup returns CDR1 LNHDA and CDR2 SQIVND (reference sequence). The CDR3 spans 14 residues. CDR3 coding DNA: TGTGCCAGTAGTACCGGGGGGCAGGGCTACGAGCAGTACTTC. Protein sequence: CASSTGGQGYEQYF.